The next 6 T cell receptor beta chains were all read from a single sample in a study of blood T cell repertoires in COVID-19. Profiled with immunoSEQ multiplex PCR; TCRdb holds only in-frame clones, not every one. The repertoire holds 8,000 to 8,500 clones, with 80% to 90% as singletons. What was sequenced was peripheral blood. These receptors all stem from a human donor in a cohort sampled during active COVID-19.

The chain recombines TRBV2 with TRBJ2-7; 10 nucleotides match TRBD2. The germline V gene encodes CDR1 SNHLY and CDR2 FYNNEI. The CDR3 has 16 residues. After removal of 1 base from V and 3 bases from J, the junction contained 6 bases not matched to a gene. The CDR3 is CASSEGRVAGGYEQYF. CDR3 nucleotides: TGTGCCAGCAGTGAAGGCCGGGTAGCGGGAGGCTACGAGCAGTACTTC.

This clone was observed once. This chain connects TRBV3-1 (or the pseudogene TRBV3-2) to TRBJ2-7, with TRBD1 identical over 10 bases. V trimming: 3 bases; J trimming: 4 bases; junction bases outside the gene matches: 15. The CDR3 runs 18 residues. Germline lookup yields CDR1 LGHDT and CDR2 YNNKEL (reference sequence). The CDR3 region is CASSQAGTGAPLRYEQYF. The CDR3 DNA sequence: TGTGCCAGCAGCCAGGCCGGGACAGGGGCTCCCTTGAGGTACGAGCAGTACTTC.

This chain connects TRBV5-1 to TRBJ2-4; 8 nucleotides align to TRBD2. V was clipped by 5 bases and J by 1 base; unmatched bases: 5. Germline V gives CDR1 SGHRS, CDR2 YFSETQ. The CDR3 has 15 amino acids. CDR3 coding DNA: TGCGCCAGCAGATGGACGGGAGGGGCCAAAAACATTCAGTACTTC. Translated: CASRWTGGAKNIQYF.

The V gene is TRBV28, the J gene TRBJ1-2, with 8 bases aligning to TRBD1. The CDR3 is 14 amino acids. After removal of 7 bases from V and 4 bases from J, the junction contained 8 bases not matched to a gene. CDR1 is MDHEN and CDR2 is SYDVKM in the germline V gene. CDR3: CASKQGARSYGYTF. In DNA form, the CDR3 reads TGTGCCAGCAAGCAGGGGGCAAGGAGCTATGGCTACACCTTC.

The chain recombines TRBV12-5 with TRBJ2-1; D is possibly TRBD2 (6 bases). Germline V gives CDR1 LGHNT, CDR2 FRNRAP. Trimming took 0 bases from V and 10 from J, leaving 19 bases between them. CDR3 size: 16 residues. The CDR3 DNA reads TGTGCTAGTGGTTTGGTAATTAGACTAGGGGTCCAAGAGCAGTTCTTC. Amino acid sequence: CASGLVIRLGVQEQFF.

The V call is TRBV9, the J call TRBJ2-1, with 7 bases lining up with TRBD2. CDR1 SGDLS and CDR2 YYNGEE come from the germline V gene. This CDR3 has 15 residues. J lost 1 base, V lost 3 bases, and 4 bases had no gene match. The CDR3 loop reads CASSASGPSYNEQFF. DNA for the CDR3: TGTGCCAGCAGCGCTAGCGGCCCATCCTACAATGAGCAGTTCTTC.